This T cell receptor beta chain is drawn from a study of blood T cells in healthy people across ages. The CDR3 is 12 amino acids. Trimming cost V 8 bases and J 0 bases, with 7 bases left between them. Looked up from germline, CDR1 is ENHRY and CDR2 is SYGVKD. A J-beta primer mix and a sample-barcoded 5' primer were used in a second PCR of about 6 to 12 cycles. TCRdb re-derived calls from the 5' RACE reads in MiXCR, one entry per CDR3 protein. The data contain approximately 600,000 distinct CDR3 sequences, roughly 50% of them singletons. The chain uses TRBV10-3 and TRBJ2-5; perhaps TRBD2 as D (6 bases). The sequencing input was blood. The clonotype originates from a man in his fifties or sixties in good health. The DNA of the CDR3 is TGTGCCATCGGGACTTACCAAGAGACCCAGTACTTC. This gives the protein CAIGTYQETQYF.